This record covers a single T cell receptor (beta chain). V was pared by 2 bases and J by 4 bases, with 8 bases between. This CDR3 spans 13 amino acids. Germline CDR1 SGHTA, CDR2 FQGNSA. These data originate in a study of technical replicates of blood from several donors. Produced via immunoSEQ multiplex PCR; TCRdb's table is partial and in-frame only. The top ten clones hold about 0.36% of a sample with tens of thousands of clones, roughly 95% of them seen once. This sequence was found in a human donor in good health. The rearrangement joins TRBV7-2 to TRBJ1-1; no definite D call. Sequencing was carried out using T cells isolated from PBMCs. In DNA form, the CDR3 reads TGTGCCAGCAGCTTATTACATGGCACTGAAGCTTTCTTT. It encodes CASSLLHGTEAFF.